The present T cell receptor (beta chain) was sequenced within a study of cytomegalovirus exposure and HLA in healthy donors. At the level of the study: The 100 to 150 validation repertoires and the 666 first-cohort repertoires shared a platform, a later analysis reported.

Study outcomes and limitations: The dataset shows that most TCR sequences were rare, while some public TCRs occurred in many donors.

Produced via immunoSEQ multiplex PCR; TCRdb's table is partial and in-frame only. The sample holds 80,000 to 95,000 clones, around 96% seen once. Comment on this clone: Its specificity is not known.

Input material: PBMCs. The clonotype originates from a woman aged 18-29 years in good health and CMV-seronegative.

CDR3 sequence (DNA): TGCGCCAGCAGCCAAGGAGCGCCCCGAGGAACAGATACGCAGTATTTT. This sequence encodes CASSQGAPRGTDTQYF. V is TRBV4-1 and J is TRBJ2-3, with D uncertain. Trimming cost V 1 base and J 3 bases, with 14 bases left between them. CDR3 length: 16 amino acids. Germline CDR1 reads MGHRA; CDR2 reads YSYEKL.